The clone carrying this T cell receptor (beta chain) has a count of ten or more. Its antigen remains unidentified. CDR1 and CDR2 (germline): SGHRS, YFSETQ. The V end lost 3 bases, the J end lost 3 bases, and 10 bases lay between the germline ends. The CDR3 is made up of 13 amino acids. One entry per CDR3 protein, called by TCRdb with MiXCR from the 5' RACE reads. The top ten hold 3% to 3.5% of the sample, which has some 290,000 distinct CDR3 sequences, over 8.5% seen once. This record belongs to a study of T cells after yellow fever vaccination. Whole-study results and caveats: Abundant bulk-derived clonotypes could contaminate FACS-sorted repertoires. Peaking on day 5 versus 15, the secondary response was faster but weaker. A minor fraction of clonotypes spanned both CD4 and CD8 compartments. Boosting was followed by the reappearance of most primary-vaccination clones (around 95% CD4, 88% CD8).

The sequenced sample was CD4+ T cells sorted from PBMCs, obtained 45 days after the yellow fever booster vaccination. This clonotype was sampled from a man younger than 30 who received the YFV17D yellow fever vaccine. The gene calls are TRBV5-1 and TRBJ2-7; D is unresolved. Here the CDR3 reads CASSSESLYEQYF. The CDR3 DNA reads as TGCGCCAGCAGCTCGGAATCCCTCTACGAGCAGTACTTC.